Below are 31 T cell receptor beta chains sequenced from a single sample in a study of blood T cell repertoires in COVID-19. Assay: immunoSEQ multiplex PCR; the TCRdb copy retains only in-frame clones and omits some. The data show 300,000 to 400,000 clones, around nine tenths seen once. Sequencing was performed on peripheral blood. These receptors came from a woman in her fifties or sixties with COVID-19, enrolled during active disease.

The rearrangement joins TRBV18 to TRBJ1-2; 7 bases match TRBD1. V was clipped by 3 bases and J by 0 bases; unmatched bases: 1. CDR3 length: 14 residues. Per germline, CDR1 KGHSH and CDR2 LQKENI. CDR3: CASSPGQTNYGYTF. For the CDR3, the DNA is TGTGCCAGCTCACCGGGACAGACTAACTATGGCTACACCTTC.

V gene TRBV14 combines with J gene TRBJ1-1, with TRBD1 matching 8 bases. The CDR3 is 15 amino acids. J gave up 3 bases and V 4 bases, and 7 bases lay outside the gene matches. In germline, CDR1 is SGHDN, CDR2 FVKESK. For the CDR3, the DNA is TGTGCCAGCAGCCCTCGGACAGGGTATCACACTGAAGCTTTCTTT. It encodes CASSPRTGYHTEAFF.

The chain links TRBV9 to TRBJ1-2, with a weak D call TRBD1 (6 bases). This CDR3 is built from 13 residues. Trimming pared 4 bases from V and 8 bases from J, leaving 15 bases between. Germline loops: CDR1 SGDLS, CDR2 YYNGEE. The DNA for the CDR3 is TGTGCCAGCAGCCCGGCAGGGGCGCAAGGCTACACCTTC. Translated, it gives CASSPAGAQGYTF. Filled out from reference TRBV9 and TRBJ1-2, the complete variable domain reads DSGVTQTPKHLITATGQRVTLRCSPRSGDLSVYWYQQSLDQGLQFLIQYYNGEERAKGNILERFSAQQFPDLHSELNLSSLELGDSALYFCASSPAGAQGYTFGSGTRLTVV.

This clone showed up just once. The CDR3 DNA follows: TGCGCCAGCAGCGCCGGGACACCTGTATACAATGAGCAGTTCTTC. Translated: CASSAGTPVYNEQFF. The chain uses TRBV5-1 and TRBJ2-1, with a tentative D call TRBD1 (6 bases). The CDR3 has 15 residues. Looked up from germline, CDR1 is SGHRS and CDR2 is YFSETQ. The V and J ends lost 4 bases and 4 bases respectively, with 15 bases between them.

The chain combines TRBV13 with TRBJ1-2, with 8 bases identical to TRBD1. J gave up 7 bases and V 7 bases, and 5 bases lay outside the gene matches. The CDR3 has 12 residues. Per the germline V gene, CDR1 is PRHDT and CDR2 is FYEKMQ (reference sequence). As DNA, the CDR3 is TGTGCCAGCATGGGACAGGCGCCTGGCTACACCTTC. It specifies CASMGQAPGYTF.

The rearrangement uses TRBV29-1 and TRBJ2-1, with TRBD1 matching over 8 bases. Germline-derived CDR1 and CDR2 are SQVTM and ANQGSEA. The CDR3 is made up of 13 amino acids. After removal of 1 base from V and 4 bases from J, the junction contained 0 bases not matched to a gene. The CDR3, as DNA: TGCAGCGTTGAAGGGACAGGGTACAATGAGCAGTTCTTC. It yields the protein CSVEGTGYNEQFF.

The chain is built from TRBV7-2 and TRBJ1-5; possibly TRBD1 for D (6 bases). The CDR3 loop spans 13 amino acids. CDR1 is SGHTA, CDR2 FQGNSA, per germline. The V end was cut by 4 bases, the J end by 7 bases, with 11 bases between. The CDR3 is CASSSGVGQPQHF. CDR3 in DNA: TGTGCCAGCAGCTCAGGGGTTGGACAGCCCCAGCATTTT.

This chain joins TRBV6-6 and TRBJ2-5, with D maybe TRBD1 (5 bases). The V end was cut by 7 bases, the J end by 5 bases, with 17 bases between. The CDR3 is made up of 14 amino acids. CDR1 is MNHNY, CDR2 SVGAGI, per germline (reference sequence). For the CDR3, the DNA is TGTGCCAGCACCAAAGACAGTACTCCCGAGACCCAGTACTTC. Translating gives CASTKDSTPETQYF.

The chain has TRBV30 and TRBJ2-3; 7 positions agree with TRBD2. The CDR3 is 14 amino acids. J gave up 4 bases and V 2 bases, and 6 bases lay outside the gene matches. Germline lookup yields CDR1 GTSNPN and CDR2 SVGIG (reference sequence). The CDR3 sequence is CAWSLMGGADTQYF. The DNA for the CDR3 is TGTGCCTGGAGTCTGATGGGAGGGGCAGATACGCAGTATTTT.

In DNA form, the CDR3 reads TGTGCCAGTAGTATCCAGCTAGCGGGGGGGAATGAGCAGTTCTTC. Translated: CASSIQLAGGNEQFF. The chain employs TRBV19 and TRBJ2-1; 12 bases agree with TRBD2. V was pared by 3 bases and J by 7 bases, with 4 bases of the junction left unmatched. Per the germline V gene, CDR1 is LNHDA and CDR2 is SQIVND (reference sequence). The CDR3 covers 15 residues.

The chain combines TRBV7-8 with TRBJ1-1, with 8 bases identical to TRBD1. CDR3 length equals 14 residues. J gave up 7 bases and V 3 bases, and 7 bases lay outside the gene matches. The germline V gene encodes CDR1 SGHVS and CDR2 FQNEAQ. CDR3 region: CASSLRQGLGEAFF. As DNA, the CDR3 is TGTGCCAGCAGCTTGAGACAGGGGCTAGGTGAAGCTTTCTTT. The full variable domain, completed using reference TRBV7-8 and TRBJ1-1, is GAGVSQSPRYKVAKRGQDVALRCDPISGHVSLFWYQQALGQGPEFLTYFQNEAQLDKSGLPSDRFFAERPEGSVSTLKIQRTQQEDSAVYLCASSLRQGLGEAFFGQGTRLTVV.

V usage is TRBV2 and J usage is TRBJ2-7, with 7 bases matching TRBD2. CDR3 length: 18 amino acids. Germline values: CDR1 SNHLY, CDR2 FYNNEI. Losses at the gene ends were 6 bases for V and 1 base for J; bases not matched to a gene: 18. As DNA, the CDR3 is TGTGCCAGCAGGGGTCCACAAGGGCTAGCGGTCCCTTCCTACGAGCAGTACTTC. This encodes CASRGPQGLAVPSYEQYF.

With regard to this clone: A clone one base away is much larger, so this may be a read error. This same CDR3 is encoded by further DNA sequences in the sample. This rearrangement joins TRBV6-5 to TRBJ2-7; 10 nucleotides line up with TRBD1. This CDR3 is 14 amino acids long. CDR1 and CDR2 (germline): MNHEY, SVGAGI. V shed 5 bases, J shed 1 base, and the junction held 2 bases outside the gene matches. Written as DNA, the CDR3 is TGTGCCAGCAGTCCGGGACAGGGGTCCTACGAGCAGTACTTC. Encoded protein: CASSPGQGSYEQYF.

The chain is built from TRBV7-9 and TRBJ1-3; D gene ambiguous. The CDR3 runs 11 residues. The germline V gene encodes CDR1 SEHNR and CDR2 FQNEAQ (reference sequence). The CDR3 sequence: CEIFSGNTIYF. The CDR3 coding sequence is TGTGAAATCTTCTCTGGAAACACCATATATTTT. Filled out from reference TRBV7-9 and TRBJ1-3, the complete variable domain reads DTGVSQNPRHKITKRGQNVTFRCDPISEHNRLYWYRQTLGQGPEFLTYFQNEAQLEKSRLLSDRFSAERPKGSFSTLEIQRTEQGDSAMYLCEIFSGNTIYFGEGSWLTVV.

CDR3 bases: TGTGCCAGCACCCCGGGACTCCACCTTGAGGGGCAGTACTTC. It encodes CASTPGLHLEGQYF. The rearrangement links TRBV2 to TRBJ2-7; perhaps TRBD2 as D (6 bases). This CDR3 is built from 14 residues. V lost 7 bases, J lost 9 bases, and 22 bases lay in between. Germline loops: CDR1 SNHLY, CDR2 FYNNEI.

The chain carries TRBV5-1 and TRBJ2-7; tentatively, D is TRBD1 (6 bases). The CDR3 extends over 13 amino acids. V lost 2 bases and J 7 bases, leaving 13 bases between the germline ends. Germline V gene sequence: CDR1 SGHRS, CDR2 YFSETQ. This CDR3 is CASSFQGTREQYF. The CDR3 nucleotides are TGCGCCAGCAGCTTCCAGGGGACCAGGGAGCAGTACTTC.

The chain recombines TRBV4-1 with TRBJ2-7, with 9 bases that match TRBD1. Germline CDR1 MGHRA, CDR2 YSYEKL. Germline trimming cut 1 base from V and 5 bases from J; bases unmatched to any gene: 9. The CDR3 loop spans 16 amino acids. CDR3 residues: CASSQVVDRGRDEQYF. The CDR3 region has the DNA TGCGCCAGCAGCCAAGTAGTGGACAGGGGACGTGACGAGCAGTACTTC.

The chain employs TRBV4-3 and TRBJ1-1, with no clear D. This CDR3 comprises 13 residues. Germline CDR1 is LGHNA and CDR2 is YSLEER. The germline V and J ends were trimmed by 0 bases and 6 bases, with 8 bases remaining between them. This CDR3 is CASSQDRRAEAFF. The CDR3 bases are TGCGCCAGCAGCCAAGATAGGCGGGCTGAAGCTTTCTTT.

The rearrangement uses TRBV7-3 and TRBJ2-1, with 7 bases fitting TRBD1. The length of the CDR3 is 16 residues. CDR1 and CDR2 (germline): SGHTA, FQGTGA. The J segment lost 4 bases and the V segment lost 4 bases, leaving 10 bases of the junction unmatched. Here the CDR3 DNA reads TGTGCCAGCAGCTCAAGAGAGGGACAGCTATACAATGAGCAGTTCTTC. Amino acid sequence: CASSSREGQLYNEQFF.

V gene TRBV5-1 combines with J gene TRBJ1-1; D might be TRBD1 (6 bases). Per germline, CDR1 SGHRS and CDR2 YFSETQ. V lost 0 bases and J lost 0, with 12 bases in between. This CDR3 comprises 16 residues. Here the CDR3 reads CASSLANRVMNTEAFF. The CDR3 DNA reads TGCGCCAGCAGCTTGGCGAACAGGGTTATGAACACTGAAGCTTTCTTT.

The chain recombines TRBV7-7 with TRBJ1-4; 9 bases agree with TRBD1. This CDR3 has 16 residues. CDR1 is SSHAT, CDR2 FNYEAQ, per germline (reference sequence). The ends lost 5 bases at V and 7 bases at J; junction bases unmatched: 11. In DNA, the CDR3 is TGTGCCAGCAGCCAGGGAACCGGGACAGGGCCTGAAAAACTGTTTTTT. This sequence encodes CASSQGTGTGPEKLFF.

This clone came up a few times. The V and J genes are TRBV29-1 and TRBJ1-1, with D possibly matching TRBD1 (5 bases). This CDR3 has 12 residues. Germline CDR1 reads SQVTM; CDR2 reads ANQGSEA. The ends were cut back, 6 bases at V and 7 bases at J, with 15 bases in the middle. This CDR3 is CSVEGSDVEAFF. CDR3 in DNA: TGCAGCGTGGAGGGGTCGGACGTTGAAGCTTTCTTT.

This sequence joins TRBV7-2 and TRBJ1-2, with 7 bases lining up with TRBD1. V gave up 7 bases and J gave up 6 bases; unmatched junction bases: 11. The CDR3 is made up of 14 amino acids. CDR1 is SGHTA, CDR2 FQGNSA, per germline. CDR3 nucleotides: TGTGCCAGCATCTCAAACCAGGGGGAGGATGGCTACACCTTC. Encoded protein: CASISNQGEDGYTF.

Notes on this clone: This CDR3 is also generated by other DNA sequences in the sample. V gene TRBV12-3 or TRBV12-4 combines with J gene TRBJ1-1; D gene unclear. This CDR3 contains 13 residues. Trimming removed 2 bases at V and 0 bases at J, with 4 bases between. CDR3 nucleotides: TGTGCCAGCAGTTTAAGCTTGAACACTGAAGCTTTCTTT. Translating gives CASSLSLNTEAFF.

A word on this clone: The identical CDR3 is also encoded by other nucleotide sequences in the sample. This chain uses TRBV30 with TRBJ1-2; a possible D gene is TRBD1 (6 bases). Germline CDR1 and CDR2: GTSNPN and SVGIG (reference sequence). Trimming removed 2 bases from V and 6 bases from J, with 19 bases in between. The CDR3 is 15 residues long. The chain's CDR3 is CAWSPPGQGFDGYTF. CDR3 coding DNA: TGTGCCTGGAGTCCTCCGGGACAAGGGTTCGATGGCTACACCTTC.

The chain employs TRBV7-2 and TRBJ1-5; TRBD1 is a possible D gene (5 bases). The ends were cut back, 5 bases at V and 2 bases at J, with 13 bases in the middle. The germline V gene encodes CDR1 SGHTA and CDR2 FQGNSA. The CDR3 is 15 amino acids. This CDR3 reads CASSQTGGGNQPQHF. For the CDR3, the DNA is TGTGCCAGCAGCCAAACCGGGGGGGGCAATCAGCCCCAGCATTTT.

This rearrangement joins TRBV7-9 to TRBJ2-1; 7 bases are shared with TRBD1. V lost 5 bases and J lost 0; bases outside the gene matches: 4. The CDR3 is 15 amino acids. Germline V CDR1 and CDR2: SEHNR, FQNEAQ (reference sequence). The CDR3 sequence: CASSQGQPSYNEQFF. The CDR3 coding sequence is TGTGCCAGCAGCCAGGGACAGCCCTCCTACAATGAGCAGTTCTTC.

The chain joins TRBV7-9 to TRBJ2-7, with 9 bases matching TRBD1. Germline assignment: CDR1 SEHNR and CDR2 FQNEAQ (reference sequence). J was trimmed by 4 bases and V by 2 bases; bases with no gene match: 6. The CDR3 covers 15 residues. CDR3 nucleotides: TGTGCCAGCAGCTTAACAGGGGGCCACACTTACGAGCAGTACTTC. Residues: CASSLTGGHTYEQYF.

This clone appeared a few times. V and J are TRBV28 and TRBJ1-2, with 10 bases that match TRBD1. This CDR3 spans 13 amino acids. Germline assignment: CDR1 MDHEN and CDR2 SYDVKM. V shed 6 bases and J 8 bases; nucleotides not matched to a gene: 6. This CDR3 reads CASRLDRGIGYTF. The CDR3 bases are TGTGCCAGCAGATTGGACAGGGGGATAGGCTACACCTTC.

The chain couples TRBV12-3 or TRBV12-4 to TRBJ1-2; D is uncertain. This CDR3 region has 13 residues. V was trimmed by 6 bases and J by 2 bases, leaving 10 bases between them. The CDR3 nucleotides read TGTGCCAGCAGGGGAGGACGGAACTATGGCTACACCTTC. Translating it yields CASRGGRNYGYTF.

The J gene is TRBJ2-4, the V gene TRBV10-3, with 10 positions matching TRBD2. CDR1 is ENHRY, CDR2 SYGVKD, per germline. The V segment lost 3 bases and the J segment 4 bases; nucleotides outside the gene matches: 3. The CDR3 has 15 amino acids. DNA for the CDR3: TGTGCCATCAGTGATCCTAGCGGGGGTAAAAACATTCAGTACTTC. Translation: CAISDPSGGKNIQYF.